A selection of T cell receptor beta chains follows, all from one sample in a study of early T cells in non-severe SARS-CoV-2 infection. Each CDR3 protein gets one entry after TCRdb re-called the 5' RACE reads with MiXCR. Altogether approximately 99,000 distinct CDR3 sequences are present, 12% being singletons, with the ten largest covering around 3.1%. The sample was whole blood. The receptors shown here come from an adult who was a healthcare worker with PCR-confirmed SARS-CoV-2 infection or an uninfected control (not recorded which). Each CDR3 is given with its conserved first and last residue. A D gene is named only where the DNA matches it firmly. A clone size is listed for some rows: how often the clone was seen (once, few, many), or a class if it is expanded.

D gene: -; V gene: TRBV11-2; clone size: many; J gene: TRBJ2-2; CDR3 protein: CASSLTGRAGELFF; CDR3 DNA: TGTGCCAGCAGCTTAACGGGGAGAGCCGGGGAGCTGTTTTTT
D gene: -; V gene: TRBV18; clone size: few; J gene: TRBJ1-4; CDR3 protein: CASSPSPAAGTSVKLFF; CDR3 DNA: TGTGCCAGCTCCCCCAGCCCCGCCGCAGGGACGTCCGTAAAACTGTTTTTT
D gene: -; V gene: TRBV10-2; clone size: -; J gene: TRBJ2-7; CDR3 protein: CASGRSGTVSSYEQYF; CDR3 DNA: TGCGCCAGCGGCCGATCCGGGACGGTGAGCTCCTACGAGCAGTACTTC
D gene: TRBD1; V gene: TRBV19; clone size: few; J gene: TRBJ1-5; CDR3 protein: CASTNPLGQGAYQPQHF; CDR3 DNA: TGTGCCAGTACCAATCCCCTCGGACAGGGGGCTTATCAGCCCCAGCATTTT
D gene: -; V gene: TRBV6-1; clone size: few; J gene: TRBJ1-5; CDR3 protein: CASSVMINSNQPQHF; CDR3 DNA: TGTGCCAGCAGTGTTATGATCAATAGCAATCAGCCCCAGCATTTT
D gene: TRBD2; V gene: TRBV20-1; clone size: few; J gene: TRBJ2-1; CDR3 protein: CSAREAGGSYNEQFF; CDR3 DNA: TGCAGTGCTAGAGAAGCGGGAGGATCCTACAATGAGCAGTTCTTC
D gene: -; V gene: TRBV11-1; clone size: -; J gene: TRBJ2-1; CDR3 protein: CASSRGAGSYNEQFF; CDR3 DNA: TGTGCCAGCAGCCGGGGGGCCGGTTCCTACAATGAGCAGTTCTTC
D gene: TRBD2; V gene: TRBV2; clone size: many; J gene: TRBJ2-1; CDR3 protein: CASTRLAGGNEQFF; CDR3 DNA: TGTGCCAGCACCCGACTAGCGGGAGGAAACGAGCAGTTCTTC
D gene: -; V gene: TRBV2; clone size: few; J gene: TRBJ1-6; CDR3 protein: CASSSPGGDNSPLHF; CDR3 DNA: TGTGCCAGCAGTAGCCCGGGTGGTGATAATTCACCCCTCCACTTT
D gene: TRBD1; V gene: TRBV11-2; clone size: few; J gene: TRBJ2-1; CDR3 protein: CASSRPGQGLNNEQFF; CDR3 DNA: TGTGCCAGCAGCCGGCCGGGACAGGGGCTAAACAATGAGCAGTTCTTC
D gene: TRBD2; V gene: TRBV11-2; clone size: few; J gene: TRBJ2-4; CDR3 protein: CASSPDGLGQYF; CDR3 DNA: TGTGCCAGCAGCCCAGACGGACTAGGACAGTACTTC
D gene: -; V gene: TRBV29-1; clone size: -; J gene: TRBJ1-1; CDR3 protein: CSVEEKGTEAFF; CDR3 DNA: TGCAGCGTTGAAGAAAAGGGCACTGAAGCTTTCTTT
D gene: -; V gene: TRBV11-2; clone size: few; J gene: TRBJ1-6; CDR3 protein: CASSSLRGPPASALHF; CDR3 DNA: TGTGCCAGCAGCTCACTAAGGGGACCCCCGGCATCGGCCCTCCACTTT
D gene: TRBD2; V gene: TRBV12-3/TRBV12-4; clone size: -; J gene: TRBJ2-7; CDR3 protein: CASRASGRAGEQYF; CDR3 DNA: TGTGCCAGCAGAGCTAGCGGGAGGGCCGGGGAGCAGTACTTC
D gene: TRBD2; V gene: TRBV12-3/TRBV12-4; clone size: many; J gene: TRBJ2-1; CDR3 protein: CASRGLAGGYNEQFF; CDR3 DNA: TGTGCCAGCAGAGGACTAGCGGGAGGGTACAATGAGCAGTTCTTC
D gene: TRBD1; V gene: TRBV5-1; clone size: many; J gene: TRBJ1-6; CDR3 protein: CASSSTGTVQSPLHF; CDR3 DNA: TGCGCCAGCAGCTCAACCGGGACAGTGCAATCACCCCTCCACTTT
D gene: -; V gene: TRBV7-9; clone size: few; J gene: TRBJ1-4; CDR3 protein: CASSPSRPNEKLFF; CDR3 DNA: TGTGCCAGCAGCCCATCTCGGCCTAATGAAAAACTGTTTTTT
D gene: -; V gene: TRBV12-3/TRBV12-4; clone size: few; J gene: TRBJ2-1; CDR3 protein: CASSRENNEQFF; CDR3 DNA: TGTGCCAGCTCGAGGGAAAACAATGAGCAGTTCTTC
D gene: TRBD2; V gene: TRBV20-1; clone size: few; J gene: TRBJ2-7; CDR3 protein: CSASMTSDSYEQYF; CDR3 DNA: TGCAGTGCATCAATGACTAGCGACTCCTACGAGCAGTACTTC
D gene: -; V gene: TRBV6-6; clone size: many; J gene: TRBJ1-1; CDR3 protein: CASSYGGRTEAFF; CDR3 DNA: TGTGCCAGCAGTTACGGGGGTAGGACTGAAGCTTTCTTT
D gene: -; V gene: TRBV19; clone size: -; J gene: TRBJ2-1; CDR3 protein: CASSNRRGTQADEQFF; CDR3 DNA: TGTGCCAGTAGTAACCGAAGGGGGACACAAGCCGATGAGCAGTTCTTC
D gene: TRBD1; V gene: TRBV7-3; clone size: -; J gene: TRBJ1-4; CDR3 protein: CASSTGQATVF; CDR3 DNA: TGTGCCAGCAGCACGGGACAGGCGACGGTTTTT
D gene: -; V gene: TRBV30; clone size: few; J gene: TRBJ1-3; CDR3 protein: CAWNRGSSENTIYF; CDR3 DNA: TGTGCCTGGAACCGAGGGAGCTCTGAAAACACCATATATTTT
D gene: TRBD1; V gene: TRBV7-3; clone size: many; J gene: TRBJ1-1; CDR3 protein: CASSPGQSNTEAFF; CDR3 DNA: TGTGCCAGCAGCCCGGGACAGTCGAACACTGAAGCTTTCTTT
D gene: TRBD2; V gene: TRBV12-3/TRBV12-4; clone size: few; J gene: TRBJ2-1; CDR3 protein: CASRGTSPNTDEQFF; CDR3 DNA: TGTGCCAGCAGGGGGACTAGCCCAAATACGGATGAGCAGTTCTTC
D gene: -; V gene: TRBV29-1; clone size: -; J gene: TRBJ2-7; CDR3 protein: CSVGGSQAYEQYF; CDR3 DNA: TGCAGCGTTGGCGGCAGTCAAGCCTACGAGCAGTACTTC
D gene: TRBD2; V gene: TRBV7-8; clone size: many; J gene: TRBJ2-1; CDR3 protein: CASIYGRAIYNEQFF; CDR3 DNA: TGTGCCAGCATTTACGGGAGGGCCATCTACAATGAGCAGTTCTTC
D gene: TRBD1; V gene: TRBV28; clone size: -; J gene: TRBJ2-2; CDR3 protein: CASQTDRGAPVGELFF; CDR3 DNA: TGTGCCAGCCAAACGGACAGGGGCGCCCCGGTCGGGGAGCTGTTTTTT
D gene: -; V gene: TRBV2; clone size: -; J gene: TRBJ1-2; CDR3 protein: CASRDTLDESWHGYTF; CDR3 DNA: TGTGCCAGCAGGGACACTCTGGACGAATCATGGCATGGCTACACCTTC
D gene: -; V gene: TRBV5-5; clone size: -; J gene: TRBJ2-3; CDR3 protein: CASSLMSTDTQYF; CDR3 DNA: TGTGCCAGCAGCTTGATGAGTACAGATACGCAGTATTTT
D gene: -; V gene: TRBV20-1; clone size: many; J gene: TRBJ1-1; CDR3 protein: CSAPAKRSAFF; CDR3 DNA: TGCAGTGCCCCGGCCAAGAGGTCGGCTTTCTTT
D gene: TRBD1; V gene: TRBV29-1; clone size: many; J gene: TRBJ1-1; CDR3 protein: CSVMAGGSAEAFF; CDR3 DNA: TGCAGCGTTATGGCAGGGGGCAGTGCTGAAGCTTTCTTT
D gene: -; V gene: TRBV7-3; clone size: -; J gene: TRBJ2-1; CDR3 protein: CASSLTTSFSSYNEQFF; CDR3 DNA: TGTGCCAGCAGCTTAACGACGAGCTTCAGCTCCTACAATGAGCAGTTCTTC
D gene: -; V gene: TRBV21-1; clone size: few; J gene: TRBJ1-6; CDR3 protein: CGGAVNSPLHF; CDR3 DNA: TGTGGAGGGGCGGTTAATTCACCCCTCCACTTT
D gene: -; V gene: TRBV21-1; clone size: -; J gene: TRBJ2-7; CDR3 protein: CASSATGGRYEQYF; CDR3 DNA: TGTGCCAGCAGCGCGACAGGGGGACGCTACGAGCAGTACTTC
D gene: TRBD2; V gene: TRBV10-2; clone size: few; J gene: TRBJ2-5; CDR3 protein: CASSDRTSGRAETQYF; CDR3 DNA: TGCGCCAGCAGTGACCGGACTAGCGGGAGGGCAGAGACCCAGTACTTC
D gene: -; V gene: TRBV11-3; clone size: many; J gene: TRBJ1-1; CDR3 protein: CASSLEGVRTEAFF; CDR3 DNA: TGTGCCAGCAGCTTAGAAGGTGTTCGGACTGAAGCTTTCTTT
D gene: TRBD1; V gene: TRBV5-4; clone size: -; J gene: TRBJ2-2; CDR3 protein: CASSPSFGQGITGELFF; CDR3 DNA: TGTGCCAGCAGCCCCTCCTTCGGACAGGGGATTACCGGGGAGCTGTTTTTT
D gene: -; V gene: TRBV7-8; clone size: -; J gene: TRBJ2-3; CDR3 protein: CASSLASGAYTDTQYF; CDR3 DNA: TGTGCCAGCAGCTTAGCATCCGGGGCGTACACAGATACGCAGTATTTT
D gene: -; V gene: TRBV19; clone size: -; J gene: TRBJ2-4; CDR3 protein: CASAGHTKNIQYF; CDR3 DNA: TGTGCCAGTGCGGGACATACCAAAAACATTCAGTACTTC
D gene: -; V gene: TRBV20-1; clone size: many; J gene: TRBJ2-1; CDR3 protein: CSGSSSTYNEQFF; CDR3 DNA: TGCAGTGGATCATCGAGTACCTACAATGAGCAGTTCTTC
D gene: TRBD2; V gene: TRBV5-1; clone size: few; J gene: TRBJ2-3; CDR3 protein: CASSFARGGGSTDTQYF; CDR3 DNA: TGCGCCAGCAGCTTCGCCCGCGGGGGAGGGTCCACAGATACGCAGTATTTT
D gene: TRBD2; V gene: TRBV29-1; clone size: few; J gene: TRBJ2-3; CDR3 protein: CSLWGGGTDTQYF; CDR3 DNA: TGCAGCCTCTGGGGAGGGGGCACAGATACGCAGTATTTT
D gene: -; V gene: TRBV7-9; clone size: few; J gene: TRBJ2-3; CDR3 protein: CASIQTGNTDTQYF; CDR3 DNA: TGTGCCAGCATCCAGACGGGCAACACAGATACGCAGTATTTT
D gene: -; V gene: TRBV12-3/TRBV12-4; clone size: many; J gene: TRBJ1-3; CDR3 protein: CASRGIKTQGGRNTIYF; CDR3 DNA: TGTGCCAGCAGGGGGATTAAGACCCAGGGTGGCAGAAACACCATATATTTT
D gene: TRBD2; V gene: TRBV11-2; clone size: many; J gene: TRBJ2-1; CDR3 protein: CASSLASGFEQFF; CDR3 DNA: TGTGCCAGCAGTCTGGCTAGCGGATTCGAGCAGTTCTTC
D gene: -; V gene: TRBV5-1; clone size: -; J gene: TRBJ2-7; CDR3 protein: CASSKGDTQGIYEQYF; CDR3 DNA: TGCGCCAGCAGCAAAGGGGACACCCAGGGGATCTACGAGCAGTACTTC
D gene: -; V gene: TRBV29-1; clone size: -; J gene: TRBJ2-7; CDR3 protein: CSVEETTVSYEQYF; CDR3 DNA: TGCAGCGTTGAAGAAACAACAGTTTCCTACGAGCAGTACTTC